The entry below gives a single T cell receptor beta chain sequence along with its context. Antigen unknown. CDR1 and CDR2 (germline): ENHRY, SYGVKD. The CDR3 extends over 14 amino acids. The V end lost 0 bases, the J end lost 7 bases, and 9 bases lay between the germline ends. These data are taken from a study of OX40 agonist ivuxolimab in advanced cancers. For the study at large: Those enrolled were roughly 80% male, with a mean age of 60 years and ages from roughly 23 to 80.

Regarding the study as a whole: Specificity for antigen went undetermined in the expanded peripheral T cells.

Method: immunoSEQ multiplex PCR; TCRdb's copy keeps in-frame clones and lacks some. The sample consists of over 70,000 clones, over 75% of them appearing once. The TCR sequence derives from an adult with an advanced solid tumor such as melanoma, head and neck, liver or kidney cancer. The V call is TRBV10-3, the J call TRBJ2-2, with a tentative D call TRBD2 (5 bases). Specimen: CD4+ or CD8+ T cells sorted from blood, collected in a trial of the OX40 agonist ivuxolimab. The CDR3 DNA is TGTGCCATCAGTGAGTCTTTGGGAGTCGGGGAGCTGTTTTTT. Translated, it gives CAISESLGVGELFF.